This T cell receptor (beta chain) came from a study of blood T cell repertoires in COVID-19. Turning to the study itself: COVID-19 samples, acute and convalescent, were from the United States, Italy and Spain. The cDNA or gDNA used as material had been derived from T cells, B-cell-depleted T cells, or PBMCs.

The CDR3 spans 13 residues. CDR1 is SGDLS, CDR2 YYNGEE, per germline. V was clipped by 4 bases and J by 4 bases; unmatched bases: 4. Under the authors' procedure: Cell counts per sample came from amplifying reference gene primers. Profiling relied on immunoSEQ multiplex PCR, and the TCRdb table lists in-frame clones only, not all of them. V and J calls and clone size follow that table, whereas D and trimming were derived from the DNA. The profile shows roughly 250,000 clones, around 80% of them singletons. The sequencing input was peripheral blood. This TCR derives from a woman between 40 and 50 years old with active or convalescent COVID-19. V and J are TRBV9 and TRBJ1-2; 7 nucleotides match TRBD1. The CDR3 nucleotides read TGTGCCAGCAGCCCAGGGACAGCCTATGGCTACACCTTC. It is translated as CASSPGTAYGYTF.